The clone carrying this TCR beta chain was counted at least ten times. No antigen is known for it. The time point here: persistent/refractory GD, antithyroid drugs over 5 years with positive TRAb. The TCR library was made from RNA that had been extracted from PBMCs in TRIzol. The collection involved drawing around 10 milliliters of peripheral blood into EDTA tubes. This sample was taken from a study of regulatory T cells in long-lasting Graves disease. iRepertoire HTBI primers and Arm-PCR of CDR3 regions built TCR beta libraries. MiXCR was run by TCRdb on the multiplex PCR reads, yielding one entry per CDR3 protein. Altogether about 400,000 distinct CDR3 sequences are present, less than 25% being singletons, with the ten largest covering roughly 20%. V lost 7 bases, J lost 0 bases, and 4 bases lay in between. CDR3 length: 12 amino acids. Germline CDR1 reads SGHTA; CDR2 reads FQGTGA. Study-wide findings and caveats: Patients with persistent disease showed a bias toward TRBV28, TRBJ1-2 and TRBJ2-5. Accuracy was perhaps lowered by the small sample size.

This sequence originates from a female donor with Graves disease. This material consisted of peripheral blood mononuclear cells (PBMCs), taken when the disease was refractory, from a patient treated with antithyroid drugs. This chain links TRBV7-3 with TRBJ1-3; D gene ambiguous. CDR3: CASKGSGNTIYF. CDR3 nucleotides: TGTGCCAGCAAAGGCTCTGGAAACACCATATATTTT.